This T cell receptor beta chain was documented in a study of T cells after yellow fever vaccination. Points from the study as a whole: Just a small share of clonotypes turned up in the CD4 compartment as well as the CD8 compartment.

TCRdb redid the calling of the 5' RACE reads with MiXCR, one entry per CDR3 protein. Of about 85,000 distinct CDR3 sequences detected, roughly 14% appear once; the ten largest clones hold about 22%. Per the germline V gene, CDR1 is SGHVS and CDR2 is FNYEAQ. This CDR3 region has 16 residues. With 1 base removed from V and 2 bases from J, the gap between germline ends came to 15 bases. This clonotype has a count of ten or more. The chain couples TRBV7-6 to TRBJ2-7, with D maybe TRBD2 (6 bases). This clonotype was obtained from a man aged 18 to 29 who received the YFV17D yellow fever vaccine. Sample: CD8+ T cells not binding an NS4B(214-222) dextramer, sorted from PBMCs, taken approximately 22 days after the first yellow fever vaccination. This chain's CDR3 is CASSLESGRLTYEQYF. CDR3 coding DNA: TGTGCCAGCAGCTTAGAGTCAGGGAGGTTGACCTACGAGCAGTACTTC.